These 9 T cell receptor beta chains were all obtained from the same sample, sequenced in a study of early T cells in non-severe SARS-CoV-2 infection. TCRdb processed the 5' RACE reads anew with MiXCR; each CDR3 protein has one entry. In the table there are tens of thousands of distinct CDR3 sequences, about 10% of which are singletons. The starting material was whole blood, obtained at baseline. The receptors stem from an adult who was a healthcare worker with PCR-confirmed SARS-CoV-2 infection or an uninfected control (not recorded which).

This clonotype was found a few times. The CDR3 bases are TGCGCCAGCAGCTTGGAGTCGCCTAGCGGGTCCCTCGCGATTACAGATACGCAGTATTTT. Protein product: CASSLESPSGSLAITDTQYF. The chain uses TRBV5-1 and TRBJ2-3, with 8 bases that match TRBD2. This CDR3 contains 20 residues. Germline trimming cut 0 bases from V and 3 bases from J; bases unmatched to any gene: 18. Germline lookup yields CDR1 SGHRS and CDR2 YFSETQ.

This rearrangement joins TRBV6-1 to TRBJ2-2, with 10 positions matching TRBD2. CDR1 and CDR2 (germline): MNHNS, SASEGT. V gave up 9 bases and J gave up 5 bases; unmatched junction bases: 6. The CDR3 consists of 14 residues. In nucleotides, the CDR3 is TGTGCCAGTACCACTAGCGGGGAAACCGGGGAGCTGTTTTTT. This translates into CASTTSGETGELFF.

This clonotype was counted only a few times. The chain couples TRBV3-1 to TRBJ1-5; D is possibly TRBD1 (5 bases). The V end was cut by 2 bases, the J end by 2 bases, with 13 bases between. Germline CDR1 and CDR2: LGHDT and YNNKEL (reference sequence). The CDR3 length is 16 residues. The CDR3: CASSQYAGRGNQPQHF. CDR3 coding DNA: TGTGCCAGCAGCCAATATGCAGGGAGGGGCAATCAGCCCCAGCATTTT.

The CDR3 loop is CASSYAGVGETQYF. The CDR3 nucleotides are TGTGCCAGCAGTTACGCGGGGGTCGGGGAGACCCAGTACTTC. The chain joins TRBV6-6 to TRBJ2-5; TRBD2 matches at 7 bases. The CDR3 sequence is 14 residues long. V shed 2 bases and J 5 bases; nucleotides not matched to a gene: 5. Germline CDR1 is MNHNY and CDR2 is SVGAGI (reference sequence).

This clonotype has a handful of counts. Its ends do not fully match the called genes, so a read error is possible. This chain connects TRBV29-1 to TRBJ2-1; 8 bases fit TRBD2. The germline CDR1 and CDR2 sequences are SQVTM and ANQGSEA. The CDR3 length is 9 residues. In DNA, the CDR3 is TGCGGGGCGGGGGGTGAGCAGTTCTTT. Its translation is CGAGGEQFF.

A note on this clonotype: Given a much more abundant clone one base away, this may be a read error. The chain carries TRBV29-1 and TRBJ1-5; no clear D. The V gene lost 7 bases and the J gene lost 6 bases, with 13 bases spanning the gap. Germline assignment: CDR1 SQVTM and CDR2 ANQGSEA. The CDR3 contains 12 residues. DNA of the CDR3: TGCAGCGCTGGGGTCGGAAGTCAGCCCCAGCATTTT. Translation gives CSAGVGSQPQHF. The full variable domain, its missing parts supplied by reference TRBV29-1 and TRBJ1-5, is SAVISQKPSRDICQRGTSLTIQCQVDSQVTMMFWYRQQPGQSLTLIATANQGSEATYESGFVIDKFPISRPNLTFSTLTVSNMSPEDSSIYLCSAGVGSQPQHFGDGTRLSIL.

The sample holds many counts of this clonotype. The V call is TRBV7-6, the J call TRBJ2-1; D uncertain. Germline V gene data show CDR1 as SGHVS and CDR2 as FNYEAQ. V lost 5 bases to trimming and J lost 4 bases, with 9 bases between them. This CDR3 region has 13 residues. The CDR3 nucleotides read TGTGCCAGCAGCCTCCAGGATTACAATGAGCAGTTCTTC. Protein product: CASSLQDYNEQFF.

Comments on this clonotype: A much more abundant neighbour one base away suggests this may be a read error. The chain recombines TRBV6-2 or TRBV6-3 with TRBJ1-1; TRBD1 agrees at 8 bases. Per germline, CDR1 MNHEY and CDR2 SVGEGT. The CDR3 runs 15 residues. DNA for the CDR3: TGTGCCAGCAGATACTCTGTGACTGGACAGGGCGCCGCTTTCTTT. Protein: CASRYSVTGQGAAFF.

This clonotype was counted between two and nine times. The rearrangement links TRBV29-1 to TRBJ2-5; no definite D call. Trimming removed 7 bases at V and 5 bases at J, with 14 bases between. The CDR3 is made up of 12 amino acids. Germline CDR1 SQVTM, CDR2 ANQGSEA. The CDR3 region has the DNA TGCAGCGCGAACCAAGTAGGCGAGACCCAGTACTTC. As protein: CSANQVGETQYF.